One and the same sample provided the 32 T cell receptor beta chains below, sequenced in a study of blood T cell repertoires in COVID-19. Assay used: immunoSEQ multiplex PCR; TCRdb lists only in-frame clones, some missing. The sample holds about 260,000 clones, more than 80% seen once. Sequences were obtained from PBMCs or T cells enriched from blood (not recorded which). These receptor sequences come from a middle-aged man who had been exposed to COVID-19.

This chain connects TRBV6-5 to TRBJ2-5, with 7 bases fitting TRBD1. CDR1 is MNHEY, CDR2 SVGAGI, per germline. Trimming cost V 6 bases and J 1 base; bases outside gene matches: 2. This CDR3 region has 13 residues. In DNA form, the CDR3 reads TGTGCCAGCAGACGGGACAGCCAAGAGACCCAGTACTTC. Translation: CASRRDSQETQYF.

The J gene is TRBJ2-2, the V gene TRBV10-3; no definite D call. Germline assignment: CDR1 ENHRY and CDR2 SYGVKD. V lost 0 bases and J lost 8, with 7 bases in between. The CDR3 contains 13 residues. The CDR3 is CAISESTRGELFF. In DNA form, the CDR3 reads TGTGCCATCAGTGAGTCGACTCGTGGGGAGCTGTTTTTT.

This CDR3 reads CASVQGGVNTEAFF. In nucleotides, the CDR3 is TGCGCCAGCGTACAGGGGGGAGTAAACACTGAAGCTTTCTTT. The chain uses TRBV5-1 and TRBJ1-1; 8 nucleotides line up with TRBD1. V lost 7 bases, J lost 2 bases, and 7 bases stayed unmatched. CDR1 and CDR2 (germline): SGHRS, YFSETQ. This CDR3 spans 14 amino acids. Complete variable domain (other parts from reference TRBV5-1 and TRBJ1-1): KAGVTQTPRYLIKTRGQQVTLSCSPISGHRSVSWYQQTPGQGLQFLFEYFSETQRNKGNFPGRFSGRQFSNSRSEMNVSTLELGDSALYLCASVQGGVNTEAFFGQGTRLTVV.

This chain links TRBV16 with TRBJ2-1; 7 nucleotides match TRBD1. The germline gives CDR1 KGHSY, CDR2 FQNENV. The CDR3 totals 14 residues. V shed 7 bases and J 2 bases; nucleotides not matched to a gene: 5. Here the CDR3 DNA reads TGTGCCAGCAACTCGCAGGGGGCCTACAATGAGCAGTTCTTC. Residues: CASNSQGAYNEQFF.

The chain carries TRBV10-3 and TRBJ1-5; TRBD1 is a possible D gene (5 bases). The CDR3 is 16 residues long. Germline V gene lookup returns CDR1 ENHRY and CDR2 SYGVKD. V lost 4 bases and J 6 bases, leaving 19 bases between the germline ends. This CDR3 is CAISANDVSGSQPQHF. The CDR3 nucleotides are TGTGCCATCAGTGCAAACGACGTGTCAGGGTCTCAGCCCCAGCATTTT.

The CDR3 reads CATSDPGQGVAGELFF. For the CDR3, the DNA is TGTGCCACCAGTGATCCGGGACAGGGGGTGGCCGGGGAGCTGTTTTTT. The chain employs TRBV24-1 and TRBJ2-2; 11 bases map to TRBD1. This CDR3 region has 16 residues. CDR1 and CDR2 (germline): KGHDR, SFDVKD. The V gene end was trimmed by 3 bases and the J gene end by 6 bases; junction bases not matched to a gene: 5.

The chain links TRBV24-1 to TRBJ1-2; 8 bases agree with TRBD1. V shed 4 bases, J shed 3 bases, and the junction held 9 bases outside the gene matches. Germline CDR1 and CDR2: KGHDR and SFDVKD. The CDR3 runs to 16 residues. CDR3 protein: CATSDLGQGGHYGYTF. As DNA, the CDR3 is TGTGCCACCAGTGACCTCGGACAGGGTGGGCACTATGGCTACACCTTC.

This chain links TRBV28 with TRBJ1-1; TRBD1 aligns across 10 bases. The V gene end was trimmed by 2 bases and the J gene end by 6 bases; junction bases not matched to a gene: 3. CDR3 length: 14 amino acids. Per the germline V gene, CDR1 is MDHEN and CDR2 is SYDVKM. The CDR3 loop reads CASSLDRGHAEAFF. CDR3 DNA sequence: TGTGCCAGCAGTTTAGACAGGGGGCATGCTGAAGCTTTCTTT.

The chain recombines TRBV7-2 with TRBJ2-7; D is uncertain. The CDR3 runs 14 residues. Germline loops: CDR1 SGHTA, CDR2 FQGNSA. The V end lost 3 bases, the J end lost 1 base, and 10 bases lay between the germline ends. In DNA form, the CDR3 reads TGTGCCAGCAGCTTCCGGAGAGAGTCCTACGAGCAGTACTTC. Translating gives CASSFRRESYEQYF. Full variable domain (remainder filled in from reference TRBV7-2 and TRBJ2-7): GAGVSQSPSNKVTEKGKDVELRCDPISGHTALYWYRQSLGQGLEFLIYFQGNSAPDKSGLPSDRFSAERTGGSVSTLTIQRTQQEDSAVYLCASSFRRESYEQYFGPGTRLTVT.

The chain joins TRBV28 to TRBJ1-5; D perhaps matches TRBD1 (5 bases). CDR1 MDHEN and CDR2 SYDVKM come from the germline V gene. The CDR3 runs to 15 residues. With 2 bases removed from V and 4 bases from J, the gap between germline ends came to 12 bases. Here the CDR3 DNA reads TGTGCCAGCAGTTTAGGGAGGGGCGGAAATCAGCCCCAGCATTTT. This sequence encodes CASSLGRGGNQPQHF.

CDR3 sequence reads: CASSYAGQPQHF. The CDR3 nucleotides read TGTGCCAGCAGTTACGCCGGGCAGCCCCAGCATTTT. This chain uses TRBV6-6 with TRBJ1-5; D is unresolved. This CDR3 spans 12 amino acids. CDR1 is MNHNY, CDR2 SVGAGI, per germline (reference sequence). Deletions cut 2 bases from V and 7 bases from J, with 6 bases between.

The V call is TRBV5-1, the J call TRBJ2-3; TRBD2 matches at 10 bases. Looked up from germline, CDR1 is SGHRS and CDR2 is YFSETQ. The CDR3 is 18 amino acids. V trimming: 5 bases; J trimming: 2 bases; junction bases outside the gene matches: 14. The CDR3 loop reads CASRPPGVAGGNTDTQYF. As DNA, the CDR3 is TGCGCCAGCAGACCCCCGGGGGTAGCGGGGGGAAACACAGATACGCAGTATTTT.

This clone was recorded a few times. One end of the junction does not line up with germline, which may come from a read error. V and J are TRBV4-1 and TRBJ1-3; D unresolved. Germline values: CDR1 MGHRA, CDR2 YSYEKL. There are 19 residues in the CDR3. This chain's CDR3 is CASRQDTIGRRGSGNTIYF. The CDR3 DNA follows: TGCGCCAGCAGACAAGATACGATAGGTAGACGGGGCTCTGGAAACACCATATATTTT.

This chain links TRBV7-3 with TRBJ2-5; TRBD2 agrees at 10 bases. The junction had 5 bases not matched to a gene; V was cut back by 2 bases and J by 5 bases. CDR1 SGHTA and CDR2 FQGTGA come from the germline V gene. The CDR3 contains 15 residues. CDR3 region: CASSLYSGRWETQYF. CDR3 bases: TGTGCCAGCAGCTTATATAGCGGGAGGTGGGAGACCCAGTACTTC.

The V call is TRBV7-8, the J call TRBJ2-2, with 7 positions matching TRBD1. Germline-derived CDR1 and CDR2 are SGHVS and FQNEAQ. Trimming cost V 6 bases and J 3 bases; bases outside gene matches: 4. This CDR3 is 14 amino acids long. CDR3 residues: CASSGDSHTGELFF. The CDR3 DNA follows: TGTGCCAGCAGTGGGGACAGCCACACCGGGGAGCTGTTTTTT.

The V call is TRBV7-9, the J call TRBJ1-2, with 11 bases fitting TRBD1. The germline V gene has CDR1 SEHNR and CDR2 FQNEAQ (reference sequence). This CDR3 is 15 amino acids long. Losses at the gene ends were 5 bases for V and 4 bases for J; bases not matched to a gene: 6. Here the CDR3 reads CASSILGTGGYGYTF. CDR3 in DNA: TGTGCCAGCAGCATCTTAGGGACAGGGGGCTATGGCTACACCTTC.

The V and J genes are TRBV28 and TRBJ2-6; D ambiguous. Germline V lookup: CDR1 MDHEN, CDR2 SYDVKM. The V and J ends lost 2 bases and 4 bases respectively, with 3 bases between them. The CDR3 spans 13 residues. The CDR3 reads CASSLPGANVLTF. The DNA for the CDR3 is TGTGCCAGCAGTTTACCGGGGGCCAACGTCCTGACTTTC.

CDR3 loop: CAWRQTAFTYGYTF. DNA for the CDR3: TGTGCCTGGAGACAAACCGCTTTTACCTATGGCTACACCTTC. The J gene is TRBJ1-2, the V gene TRBV30, with D unclear. Germline CDR1 GTSNPN, CDR2 SVGIG (reference sequence). V was pared by 3 bases and J by 4 bases, with 15 bases between. The CDR3 totals 14 residues.

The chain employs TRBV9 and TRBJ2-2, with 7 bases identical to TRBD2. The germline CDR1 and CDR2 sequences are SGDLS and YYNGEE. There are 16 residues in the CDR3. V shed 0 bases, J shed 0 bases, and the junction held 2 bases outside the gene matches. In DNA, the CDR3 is TGTGCCAGCAGCGTAGGTGGGACTACGAACACCGGGGAGCTGTTTTTT. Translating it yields CASSVGGTTNTGELFF.

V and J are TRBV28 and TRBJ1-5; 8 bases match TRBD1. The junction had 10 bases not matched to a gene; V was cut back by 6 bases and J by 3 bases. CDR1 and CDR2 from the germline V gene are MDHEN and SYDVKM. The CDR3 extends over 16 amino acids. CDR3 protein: CASRPRGLGHNQPQHF. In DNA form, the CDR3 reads TGTGCCAGCAGGCCCAGGGGGCTGGGGCACAATCAGCCCCAGCATTTT.

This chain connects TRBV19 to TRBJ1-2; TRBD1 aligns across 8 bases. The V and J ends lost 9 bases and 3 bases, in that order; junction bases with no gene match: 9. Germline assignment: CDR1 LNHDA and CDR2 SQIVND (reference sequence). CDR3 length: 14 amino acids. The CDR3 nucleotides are TGTGCCAGCAAAATGCTGGACAGGGACTATGGCTACACCTTC. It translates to CASKMLDRDYGYTF.

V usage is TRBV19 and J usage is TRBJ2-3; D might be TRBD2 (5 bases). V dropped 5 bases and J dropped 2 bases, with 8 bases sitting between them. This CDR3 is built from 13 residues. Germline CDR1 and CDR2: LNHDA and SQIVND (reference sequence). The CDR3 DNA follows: TGTGCCAGTAGTCGGGGTTACACAGATACGCAGTATTTT. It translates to CASSRGYTDTQYF.

CDR3: CASSLRPQGDTEAFF. CDR3 sequence (DNA): TGCGCCAGCAGCTTGCGGCCCCAGGGCGACACTGAAGCTTTCTTT. The rearrangement joins TRBV5-1 to TRBJ1-1; D possibly corresponds to TRBD1 (5 bases). The CDR3 length is 15 residues. In germline, CDR1 is SGHRS, CDR2 YFSETQ. V gave up 1 base and J gave up 3 bases, with 13 bases separating them.

CDR3 nucleotide sequence: TGTGCCAGCAGCTTACTACAGGGCGGTCAGCCCCAGCATTTT. It translates to CASSLLQGGQPQHF. The chain employs TRBV11-3 and TRBJ1-5, with a tentative D call TRBD1 (6 bases). This CDR3 spans 14 amino acids. Trimming cost V 2 bases and J 6 bases, with 11 bases left between them. Germline loops: CDR1 SGHNT, CDR2 YENEEA.

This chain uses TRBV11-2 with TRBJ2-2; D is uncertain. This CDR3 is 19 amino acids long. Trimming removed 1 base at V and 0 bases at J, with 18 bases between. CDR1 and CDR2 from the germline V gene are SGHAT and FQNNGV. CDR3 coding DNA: TGTGCCAGCAGCTTAGTTTTTCAGGTCGTGATTCCGAACACCGGGGAGCTGTTTTTT. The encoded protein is CASSLVFQVVIPNTGELFF.

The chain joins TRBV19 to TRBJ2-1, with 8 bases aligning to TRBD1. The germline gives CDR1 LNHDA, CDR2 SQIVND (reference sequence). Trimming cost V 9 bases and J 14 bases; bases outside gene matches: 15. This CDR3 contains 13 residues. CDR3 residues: CASAKPPGQAKFF. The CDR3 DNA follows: TGTGCCAGCGCGAAACCCCCGGGACAGGCAAAGTTCTTC.

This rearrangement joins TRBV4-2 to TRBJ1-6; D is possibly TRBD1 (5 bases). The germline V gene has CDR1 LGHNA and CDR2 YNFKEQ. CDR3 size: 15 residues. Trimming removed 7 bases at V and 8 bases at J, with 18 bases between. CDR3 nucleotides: TGTGCCAGCACCCCGGGCTGGGGAGGGGATTCACCCCTCCACTTT. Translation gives CASTPGWGGDSPLHF.

The CDR3 loop reads CASSRHRAKDTEAFF. Written as DNA, the CDR3 is TGCGCCAGCAGCAGACACAGGGCAAAGGACACTGAAGCTTTCTTT. The chain has TRBV5-1 and TRBJ1-1; a possible D gene is TRBD1 (6 bases). The CDR3 has 15 residues. The ends were cut back, 4 bases at V and 3 bases at J, with 16 bases in the middle. Germline lookup yields CDR1 SGHRS and CDR2 YFSETQ.

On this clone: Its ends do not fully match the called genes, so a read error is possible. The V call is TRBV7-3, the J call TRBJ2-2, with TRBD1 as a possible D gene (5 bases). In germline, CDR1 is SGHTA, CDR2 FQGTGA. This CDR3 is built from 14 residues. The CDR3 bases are TGTGCCAGCAGCTTGACAGCGAAAACCGGGGAGCTGTTTTTT. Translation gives CASSLTAKTGELFF.

CDR3 DNA: TGTGCCAGCAGCTTAGAAGCTTATAATTCACCCCTCCACTTT. It encodes CASSLEAYNSPLHF. The chain combines TRBV11-2 with TRBJ1-6; no firm D call. Looked up from germline, CDR1 is SGHAT and CDR2 is FQNNGV. This CDR3 is 14 amino acids long. Between the trimmed V and J ends, which lost 0 bases and 4 bases, there was a span of 4 bases. The variable domain in full, completed from reference TRBV11-2 and TRBJ1-6, reads EAGVAQSPRYKIIEKRQSVAFWCNPISGHATLYWYQQILGQGPKLLIQFQNNGVVDDSQLPKDRFSAERLKGVDSTLKIQPAKLEDSAVYLCASSLEAYNSPLHFGNGTRLTVT.

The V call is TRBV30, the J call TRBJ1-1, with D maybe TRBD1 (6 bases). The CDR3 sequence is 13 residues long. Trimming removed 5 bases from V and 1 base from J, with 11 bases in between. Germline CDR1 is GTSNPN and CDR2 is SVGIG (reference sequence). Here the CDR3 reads CAWGHRANTEAFF. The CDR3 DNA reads TGTGCCTGGGGACACAGGGCGAACACTGAAGCTTTCTTT.

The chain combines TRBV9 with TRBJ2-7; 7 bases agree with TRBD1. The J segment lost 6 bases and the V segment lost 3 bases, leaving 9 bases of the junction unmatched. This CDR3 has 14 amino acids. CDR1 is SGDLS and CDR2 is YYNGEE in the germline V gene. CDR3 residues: CASSANPGQIEQYF. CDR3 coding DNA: TGTGCCAGCAGCGCAAACCCGGGACAGATCGAGCAGTACTTC.